This TCR beta chain was obtained from a study of cytomegalovirus exposure and HLA in healthy donors. Notes on the study in general: TCR beta chains numbering more than 150 were designated cytomegalovirus-associated. As a later analysis revealed, the rate of TCR association differed by HLA locus, with DRB1 most and HLA-C fewest. Sequencing depth across donors, presence/absence analyses assumed, was roughly uniform.

The ends were cut back, 2 bases at V and 4 bases at J, with 15 bases in the middle. Germline CDR1 and CDR2: SGHTS and YDEGEE. The CDR3 runs 15 residues. As for this clone: Its antigen is not identified.

PCR was performed using 60 Vbeta and 13 Jbeta primers. Original data processing: Roughly 10 million shared chains were among about 80 million unique TCR beta chains counted in a later analysis. Clones were sequenced by immunoSEQ multiplex PCR, and TCRdb holds only the in-frame ones, with some missing. D and trimming come from the DNA, and the V and J calls and clone size come from that table. The ten top clones account for around 13%, within a sample of about 77,000 clones. The clonotype was recovered from a man between 45 and 60 years old in good health and CMV-seropositive. The V and J genes are TRBV5-8 and TRBJ1-2; D possibly corresponds to TRBD1 (5 bases). The specimen was PBMCs. The CDR3 here is CASSFGGGRGYGYTF. The CDR3 nucleotides are TGTGCCAGCAGCTTCGGGGGAGGGCGGGGCTATGGCTACACCTTC.